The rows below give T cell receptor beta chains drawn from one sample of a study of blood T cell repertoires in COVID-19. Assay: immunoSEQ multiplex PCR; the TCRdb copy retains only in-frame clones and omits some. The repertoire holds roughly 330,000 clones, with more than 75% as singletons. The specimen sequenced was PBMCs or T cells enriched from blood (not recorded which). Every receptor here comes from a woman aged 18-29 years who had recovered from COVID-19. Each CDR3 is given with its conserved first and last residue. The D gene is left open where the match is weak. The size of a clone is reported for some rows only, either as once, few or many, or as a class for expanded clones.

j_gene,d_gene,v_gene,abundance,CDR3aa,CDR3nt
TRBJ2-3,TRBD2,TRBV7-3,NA,CASSLRTSGSTDTQYF,TGTGCCAGCAGCCTCCGGACTAGCGGCTCCACAGATACGCAGTATTTT
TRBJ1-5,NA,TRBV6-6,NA,CASSPGQTPFSSNQPQHF,TGTGCCAGCAGTCCCGGACAGACCCCCTTCTCTAGCAATCAGCCCCAGCATTTT
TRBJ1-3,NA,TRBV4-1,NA,CASRPGQFAGNTIYF,TGCGCCAGCAGACCAGGACAGTTTGCAGGAAACACCATATATTTT
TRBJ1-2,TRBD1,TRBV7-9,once,CASSPTGGDGYTF,TGTGCCAGCAGCCCTACAGGGGGCGATGGCTACACCTTC
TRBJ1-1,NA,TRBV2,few,CASSAEFMNTEAFF,TGTGCCAGCTCGGCGGAATTCATGAACACTGAAGCTTTCTTT
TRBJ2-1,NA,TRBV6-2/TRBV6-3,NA,CASSYAGGSYNEQFF,TGTGCCAGCAGTTATGCCGGAGGATCCTACAATGAGCAGTTCTTC
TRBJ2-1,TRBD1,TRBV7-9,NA,CASSSEQGDEQFF,TGTGCCAGCAGCTCGGAACAGGGGGATGAGCAGTTCTTC
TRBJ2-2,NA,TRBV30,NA,CAWSRVSAGELFF,TGTGCCTGGAGTAGGGTTAGCGCCGGGGAGCTGTTTTTT
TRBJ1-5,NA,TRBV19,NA,CASSPQRTGNQPQHF,TGTGCCAGTAGTCCCCAGAGGACGGGGAATCAGCCCCAGCATTTT
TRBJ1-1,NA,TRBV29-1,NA,CSVELQGSSTEAFF,TGCAGCGTTGAACTCCAGGGGTCGAGCACTGAAGCTTTCTTT
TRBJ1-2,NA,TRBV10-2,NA,CASSESAGIDGGYTF,TGCGCCAGCAGTGAGTCCGCAGGGATTGACGGTGGCTACACCTTC
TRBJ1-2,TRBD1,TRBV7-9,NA,CASSWTGQDGYTF,TGTGCCAGCAGCTGGACAGGGCAGGATGGCTACACCTTC
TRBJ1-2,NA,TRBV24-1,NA,CATSDTGYGYTF,TGTGCCACCAGTGATACAGGGTATGGCTACACCTTC
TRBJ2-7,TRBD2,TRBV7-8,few,CASSLGLSGSLRSYEQYF,TGTGCCAGCAGCTTAGGATTAAGCGGGAGTCTAAGATCCTACGAGCAGTACTTC
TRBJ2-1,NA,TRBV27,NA,CASSLFGGRSYNEQFF,TGTGCCAGCAGTTTATTTGGGGGCCGCTCCTACAATGAGCAGTTCTTC
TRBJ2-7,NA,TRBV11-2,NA,CASSLLEGHEQYF,TGTGCCAGCAGCTTATTGGAGGGCCACGAGCAGTACTTC
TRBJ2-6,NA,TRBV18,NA,CASSLMRQGQSGANVLTF,TGTGCCAGCTCTCTCATGAGGCAGGGGCAATCTGGGGCCAACGTCCTGACTTTC
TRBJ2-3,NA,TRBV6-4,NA,CASSTGGPDTQYF,TGTGCCAGCAGTACCGGAGGGCCAGATACGCAGTATTTT
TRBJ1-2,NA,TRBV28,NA,CASPSQHNNYGYTF,TGTGCCAGCCCCTCACAGCACAATAACTATGGCTACACCTTC
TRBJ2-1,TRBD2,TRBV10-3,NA,CAISGTSGSSYNEQFF,TGTGCCATCAGTGGGACTAGCGGGAGCTCCTACAATGAGCAGTTCTTC
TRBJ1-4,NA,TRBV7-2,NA,CASSLAYGTNEKLFF,TGTGCCAGCAGCTTAGCGTACGGAACTAATGAAAAACTGTTTTTT
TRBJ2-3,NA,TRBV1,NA,CGLVRGPTDTQYF,TGCGGCCTGGTAAGGGGGCCCACAGATACGCAGTATTTT
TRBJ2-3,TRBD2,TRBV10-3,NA,CAISRLAGEIDTQYF,TGTGCCATCAGCAGACTAGCGGGGGAGATAGATACGCAGTATTTT
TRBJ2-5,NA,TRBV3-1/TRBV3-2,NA,CASSHQPPGETQYF,TGTGCCAGCAGCCACCAGCCGCCAGGGGAGACCCAGTACTTC
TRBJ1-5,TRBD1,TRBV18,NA,CASSPTGDKRNQPQHF,TGTGCCAGCTCACCCACAGGGGACAAACGGAATCAGCCCCAGCATTTT
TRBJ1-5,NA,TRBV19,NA,CASTAGNQPQHF,TGTGCCAGTACGGCGGGCAATCAGCCCCAGCATTTT
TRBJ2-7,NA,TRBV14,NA,CASSQAGLRYEQYF,TGTGCCAGCAGCCAAGCGGGACTTCGCTACGAGCAGTACTTC
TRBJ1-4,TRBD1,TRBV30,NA,CAWSSDWTGFGEKLFF,TGTGCCTGGTCCTCGGATTGGACAGGTTTTGGGGAAAAACTGTTTTTT
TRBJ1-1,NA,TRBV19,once,CASSFPGGNTEAFF,TGTGCCAGTAGTTTCCCGGGGGGGAACACTGAAGCTTTCTTT
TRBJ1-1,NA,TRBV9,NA,CASSSPGREAFF,TGTGCCAGCAGCTCACCAGGGCGTGAAGCTTTCTTT
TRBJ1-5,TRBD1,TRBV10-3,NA,CAISEIRQGYSNQPQHF,TGTGCCATCAGTGAGATAAGACAGGGTTATAGCAATCAGCCCCAGCATTTT
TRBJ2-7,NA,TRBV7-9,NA,CASSFAHTGTSGDEQYF,TGTGCCAGCAGCTTCGCCCACACCGGGACCTCGGGGGACGAGCAGTACTTC
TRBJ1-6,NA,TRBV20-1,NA,CSASIGAGNSPLHF,TGCAGTGCTAGTATAGGGGCTGGGAATTCACCCCTCCACTTT
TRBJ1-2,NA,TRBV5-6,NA,CASSSRDRIWAGYTF,TGTGCCAGCAGCTCCAGAGACAGGATCTGGGCAGGCTACACCTTC
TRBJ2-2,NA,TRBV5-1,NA,CASRQVNTGELFF,TGCGCCAGCAGGCAGGTCAACACCGGGGAGCTGTTTTTT
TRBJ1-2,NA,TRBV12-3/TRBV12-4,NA,CASTSQGSGGYTF,TGTGCCAGCACTAGCCAGGGGTCCGGTGGCTACACCTTC
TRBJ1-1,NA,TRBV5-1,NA,CASSAYGTSNTEAFF,TGCGCCAGCAGCGCTTACGGGACTTCGAACACTGAAGCTTTCTTT
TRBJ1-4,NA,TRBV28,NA,CASSLGGMATNEKLFF,TGTGCCAGCAGTCTGGGAGGGATGGCAACTAATGAAAAACTGTTTTTT
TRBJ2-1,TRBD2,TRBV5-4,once,CASSGSGSSYNEQFF,TGTGCCAGCAGCGGTAGCGGGAGCTCCTACAATGAGCAGTTCTTC
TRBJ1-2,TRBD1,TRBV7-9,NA,CASSPQGQALYGYTF,TGTGCCAGCAGCCCCCAGGGACAGGCCCTTTACGGCTACACCTTC
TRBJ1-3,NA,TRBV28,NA,CASSPSPSSGNTIYF,TGTGCCAGCAGCCCCTCGCCGAGCTCTGGAAACACCATATATTTT
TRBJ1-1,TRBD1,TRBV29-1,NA,CSVIQGLGEAFF,TGCAGCGTAATACAGGGGTTGGGTGAAGCTTTCTTT
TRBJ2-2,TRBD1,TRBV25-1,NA,CASSGGTASNTGELFF,TGTGCCAGCAGTGGAGGGACAGCTTCGAACACCGGGGAGCTGTTTTTT
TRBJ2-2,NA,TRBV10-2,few,CASRDTFTGELFF,TGCGCCAGCAGGGACACTTTCACCGGGGAGCTGTTTTTT
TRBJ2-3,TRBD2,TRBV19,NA,CASSRTRLAGTDTQYF,TGTGCCAGTAGTAGGACTAGACTAGCTGGCACAGATACGCAGTATTTT
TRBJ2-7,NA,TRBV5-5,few,CASSRTDTYEQYF,TGTGCCAGCAGCCGGACAGACACCTACGAGCAGTACTTC
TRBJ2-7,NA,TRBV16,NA,CASSPNRVSEQYF,TGTGCCAGCAGCCCAAACAGGGTCAGCGAGCAGTACTTC
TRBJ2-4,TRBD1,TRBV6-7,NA,CASSGGDRGRGIAKNIQYF,TGTGCCAGCAGTGGGGGCGACAGGGGGCGAGGAATAGCCAAAAACATTCAGTACTTC
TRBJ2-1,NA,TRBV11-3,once,CASSLDMAGNEQFF,TGTGCCAGCAGCTTAGATATGGCAGGAAATGAGCAGTTCTTC
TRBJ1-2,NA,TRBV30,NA,CACLVRGFGYGYTF,TGTGCCTGTCTCGTCCGGGGGTTCGGCTATGGCTACACCTTC
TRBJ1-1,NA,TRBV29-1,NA,CSAQGPNTEAFF,TGCAGTGCTCAGGGGCCGAACACTGAAGCTTTCTTT
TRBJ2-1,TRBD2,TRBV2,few,CASRADGEREHPHEQFF,TGTGCCAGCAGGGCCGACGGCGAGCGGGAGCACCCCCATGAGCAGTTCTTC
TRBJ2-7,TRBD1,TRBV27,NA,CASSLTGTGAYEQYF,TGTGCCAGCAGTCTGACCGGGACAGGCGCCTACGAGCAGTACTTC
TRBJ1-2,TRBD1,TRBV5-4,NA,CASSRDRDGYTF,TGTGCCAGCAGCCGCGACAGGGATGGCTACACCTTC
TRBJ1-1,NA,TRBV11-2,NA,CASSFTGIDEAFF,TGTGCCAGCAGCTTCACGGGGATCGATGAAGCTTTCTTT
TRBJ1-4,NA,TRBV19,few,CASSVGLNEKLFF,TGTGCCAGTAGTGTGGGGCTGAATGAAAAACTGTTTTTT
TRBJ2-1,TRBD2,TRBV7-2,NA,CASSQSSGGANGEQFF,TGTGCCAGCAGCCAATCTAGCGGGGGGGCGAATGGTGAGCAGTTCTTC